These T cell receptor beta chains were read from a single sample in a study of molecular identifiers for immune sequencing clone quantification. TCRdb independently ran MiXCR on the PCR reads; one entry per CDR3 protein. The sample includes approximately 320,000 distinct CDR3 sequences, about 22% of them seen just once. Material for sequencing was naive CD8+ T cells from blood, with Jurkat cell RNA spiked in. The receptors were sampled from a human donor in good health. Some libraries in this study had Jurkat cell RNA spiked in. Each CDR3 is given with its conserved first and last residue. Size is omitted from some rows. Given values are once, few, many or a class for expanded clones.

length: 17; V: TRBV6-2/TRBV6-3; size: few; J: TRBJ1-1; CDR3: CASSYPTGAYMNTEAFF
length: 15; V: TRBV28; size: -; J: TRBJ1-1; CDR3: CASSFRGAINTEAFF
length: 13; V: TRBV29-1; size: few; J: TRBJ1-2; CDR3: CSVESRLNYGYTF
length: 14; V: TRBV28; size: -; J: TRBJ2-2; CDR3: CASRPGRFTGELFF
length: 16; V: TRBV6-6; size: -; J: TRBJ1-2; CDR3: CAGSCPGRKEDYGYTF
length: 14; V: TRBV27; size: -; J: TRBJ2-7; CDR3: CASSLSGSGSEQYF
length: 16; V: TRBV14; size: -; J: TRBJ1-1; CDR3: CASSQDPRGYGTEAFF
length: 15; V: TRBV12-3/TRBV12-4; size: few; J: TRBJ2-2; CDR3: CASSSLDRVTGELFF
length: 11; V: TRBV27; size: many; J: TRBJ2-2; CDR3: CASSFAGELFF
length: 15; V: TRBV13; size: -; J: TRBJ2-7; CDR3: CASGLEGIGAREQYF
length: 12; V: TRBV28; size: few; J: TRBJ2-5; CDR3: CASSWTQEAQYF
length: 15; V: TRBV13; size: once; J: TRBJ2-3; CDR3: CARRLAGGGTDTQYF
length: 15; V: TRBV19; size: many; J: TRBJ1-3; CDR3: CASSLGSSSGNTIYF